This entry describes one TCR beta chain. TCRdb re-called the 5' RACE reads with MiXCR, one entry per CDR3 protein. Among 90,000 to 120,000 distinct CDR3 sequences listed, approximately 15% were seen once. The data originate from a study of T-cell memory formation after mild COVID-19. The sequenced sample was PBMCs or a T cell subset sorted from them (not recorded which). The sequence was collected from a man aged 18 to 30 who had mild COVID-19 (a few samples of this study predate the infection). Cell type and time point are not known.

For the CDR3, the DNA is TGTGCCAGCAGCTCCCGGGACAGGGGAAACATTCAGTACTTC. This translates into CASSSRDRGNIQYF. V is TRBV13 and J is TRBJ2-4; 10 bases fit TRBD1. CDR1 is PRHDT, CDR2 FYEKMQ, per germline (reference sequence). This CDR3 region has 14 residues. With V trimmed by 4 bases and J by 6 bases, 3 bases remained unmatched.